Each of the 25 T cell receptor beta chains below was sequenced from the same sample in a study of CXCR3-negative and CXCR3-positive naive CD8 T cells. The antigens of these receptors remain unknown. The authors prepared UMI-labeled TRB cDNA libraries by 5' RACE. Reprocessing the 5' RACE reads, TCRdb reports a single entry for every CDR3 protein and omits DNA. This table holds thousands of distinct CDR3 sequences. Notes on the study in general: More hydrophobic TRB CDR3s were found in CXCR3-positive naive cells than in CXCR3-negative naive cells.

The sequencing input was naive CXCR3+ CD8+ T cells from blood. Subset in this sample: CD45RO-CCR7+CD27+CD95- naive CD8+ T cells expressing CXCR3 (TNR3+). These receptors originate from a human donor in good health. Some clones in this sample may be carry-over from other donors' samples.

This clonotype counts as medium-sized by frequency. The rearrangement joins TRBV12-3 or TRBV12-4 to TRBJ1-4; the TRBD1 assignment by TCRdb is unverifiable without DNA. The CDR3 runs 15 residues. The chain's CDR3 is CASRFEGMENEKLFF.

This clonotype is classed as medium-sized by frequency. The J gene is TRBJ1-2, the V gene TRBV29-1; TCRdb indicates TRBD1, and absent DNA this call remains unverified. This CDR3 has 11 amino acids. Germline V gene lookup returns CDR1 SQVTM and CDR2 ANQGSEA. The CDR3 sequence: CSVRDIYGYTF.

Considering frequency, this clonotype is medium-sized. The rearrangement uses TRBV4-1 and TRBJ2-3; TCRdb names TRBD1, which stays unverified in the absence of DNA. The V gene's germline CDR1 is MGHRA and CDR2 YSYEKL. The CDR3 sequence is 17 residues long. This CDR3 reads CASSHPGQASSTDTQYF.

The CDR3 sequence is CASIPPGGGRGNEQFF. This rearrangement joins TRBV11-2 to TRBJ2-1; TCRdb's D gene call, TRBD2, goes unchecked for lack of DNA. The CDR3 has 16 residues. Germline V lookup: CDR1 SGHAT, CDR2 FQNNGV.

In terms of frequency, this clonotype is medium-sized. This rearrangement joins TRBV29-1 to TRBJ2-7. CDR1 and CDR2 (germline): SQVTM, ANQGSEA. The CDR3 totals 11 residues. The CDR3 loop is CSVESGAEQYF.

This clonotype ranks as medium-sized (0.01 to 0.1%) in terms of frequency. The V call is TRBV5-1, the J call TRBJ2-2; TCRdb calls TRBD1, which cannot be checked without DNA. This CDR3 region has 15 residues. Germline V gene sequence: CDR1 SGHRS, CDR2 YFSETQ. This CDR3 reads CASSTGKGGTGELFF.

Its frequency marks this clonotype as medium-sized. This chain joins TRBV20-1 and TRBJ2-7; TCRdb names TRBD2, which stays unverified in the absence of DNA. The CDR3 loop spans 16 amino acids. The germline V gene encodes CDR1 DFQATT and CDR2 SNEGSKA (reference sequence). The chain's CDR3 is CSARGLTEVSSYEQYF.

Its frequency marks this clonotype as medium-sized (0.01 to 0.1%). The chain carries TRBV29-1 and TRBJ2-7; TCRdb's D gene call, TRBD1, goes unchecked for lack of DNA. The CDR3 is made up of 13 amino acids. From germline, CDR1 is SQVTM and CDR2 ANQGSEA. The CDR3 spells CSVPRDNSYEQYF.

This chain links TRBV5-1 with TRBJ2-3; TCRdb proposes TRBD1, but this gene call is untestable without DNA. Germline CDR1 and CDR2: SGHRS and YFSETQ. This CDR3 is built from 16 residues. CDR3 amino acids: CASSPFGGPGTDTEYF.

The J gene is TRBJ2-3, the V gene TRBV19. The CDR3 is made up of 16 amino acids. CDR1 is LNHDA and CDR2 is SQIVND in the germline V gene (reference sequence). The CDR3 sequence: CASSIDNILGADTQYF.

This clonotype registers medium-sized (0.01 to 0.1%) by frequency. The chain employs TRBV4-3 and TRBJ2-3. Germline CDR1 and CDR2: LGHNA and YSLEER. The CDR3 consists of 16 residues. This chain's CDR3 is CASSQDFGLSGDTQYF.

This clonotype shows up as medium-sized by frequency. The chain joins TRBV5-4 to TRBJ2-2; lacking DNA, the TRBD1 call made by TCRdb goes unchecked. Germline CDR1 is SGHNT and CDR2 is YYREEE (reference sequence). The CDR3 is 15 residues long. CDR3 region: CASSLQGANTGELFF. The whole variable domain, filled in from reference TRBV5-4 and TRBJ2-2, reads ETGVTQSPTHLIKTRGQQVTLRCSSQSGHNTVSWYQQALGQGPQFIFQYYREEENGRGNFPPRFSGLQFPNYSSELNVNALELDDSALYLCASSLQGANTGELFFGEGSRLTVL.

Frequency places this clonotype as medium-sized (0.01 to 0.1%). The chain links TRBV18 to TRBJ1-5; the D call of TRBD1 rests on TCRdb alone, since no DNA is present to check it. The CDR3 contains 16 residues. CDR1 and CDR2 from the germline V gene are KGHSH and LQKENI. The CDR3 protein is CASSPRRVAGNQPQHF.

In terms of frequency, this clonotype is medium-sized. V is TRBV29-1 and J is TRBJ2-5. Germline V gives CDR1 SQVTM, CDR2 ANQGSEA. The CDR3 has 11 amino acids. The CDR3 spells CSVVELGTQYF.

The chain couples TRBV11-2 to TRBJ2-1; TCRdb reports TRBD2, a call that lacks DNA to check it against. Germline V gives CDR1 SGHAT, CDR2 FQNNGV. This CDR3 is built from 15 residues. The CDR3: CASSFLAGEDNEQFF.

This sequence joins TRBV29-1 and TRBJ2-3; TCRdb picks TRBD2, but there is no DNA to check that call. This CDR3 region has 15 residues. Germline CDR1 reads SQVTM; CDR2 reads ANQGSEA. CDR3 protein: CSVSRTSGSTDTQYF.

This clonotype is called medium-sized based on its frequency. V gene TRBV29-1 combines with J gene TRBJ2-4; TCRdb designates TRBD1, a call that cannot be tested without DNA. The CDR3 is 14 residues long. In germline, CDR1 is SQVTM, CDR2 ANQGSEA. The CDR3 reads CSVEGDGAKNIQYF.

The chain combines TRBV20-1 with TRBJ2-7; TCRdb proposes TRBD2, but this gene call is untestable without DNA. Germline CDR1 reads DFQATT; CDR2 reads SNEGSKA (reference sequence). The CDR3 totals 14 residues. This CDR3 is CSAREESGGYEQYF.

The chain employs TRBV12-5 and TRBJ2-5; the D gene TCRdb calls, TRBD1, cannot be checked with no DNA. The CDR3 totals 16 residues. Germline assignment: CDR1 LGHNT and CDR2 FRNRAP. The CDR3 here is CASGLWTQGAGETQYF.

This chain joins TRBV27 and TRBJ1-1; with no DNA, the TCRdb D assignment of TRBD1 cannot be verified. This CDR3 has 13 residues. CDR1 is MNHEY, CDR2 SMNVEV, per germline (reference sequence). CDR3 residues: CASRPGNPSEAFF.

The V gene is TRBV4-3, the J gene TRBJ2-3. Germline V gene data show CDR1 as LGHNA and CDR2 as YSLEER. CDR3 length: 16 amino acids. CDR3 sequence: CASSQERVFSTDTQYF.

Frequency places this clonotype as medium-sized. The genes are TRBV18 and TRBJ1-2. This CDR3 has 16 residues. Germline V gene sequence: CDR1 KGHSH, CDR2 LQKENI. The CDR3 loop is CASSNPDQPLLYGYTF.

Measured by frequency, this clonotype is medium-sized (0.01 to 0.1%). The rearrangement uses TRBV7-9 and TRBJ2-1; TCRdb returns TRBD1, unconfirmable since there is no DNA. The germline CDR1 and CDR2 sequences are SEHNR and FQNEAQ (reference sequence). The CDR3 is 16 residues long. The CDR3 sequence is CASSLGPGVNYNEQFF.

This clonotype is deemed medium-sized by its frequency. This sequence joins TRBV20-1 and TRBJ1-5; TCRdb outputs TRBD1, but without DNA this stays unchecked. Germline V gene lookup returns CDR1 DFQATT and CDR2 SNEGSKA (reference sequence). This CDR3 spans 15 amino acids. CDR3 protein: CSARQGAFSNQPQHF.

This clonotype is deemed medium-sized by its frequency. V is TRBV6-5 and J is TRBJ2-7; the D call of TRBD1 rests on TCRdb alone, since no DNA is present to check it. Germline V lookup: CDR1 MNHEY, CDR2 SVGAGI. The CDR3 covers 15 residues. The CDR3 protein is CASSHGYSPDYEQYF.